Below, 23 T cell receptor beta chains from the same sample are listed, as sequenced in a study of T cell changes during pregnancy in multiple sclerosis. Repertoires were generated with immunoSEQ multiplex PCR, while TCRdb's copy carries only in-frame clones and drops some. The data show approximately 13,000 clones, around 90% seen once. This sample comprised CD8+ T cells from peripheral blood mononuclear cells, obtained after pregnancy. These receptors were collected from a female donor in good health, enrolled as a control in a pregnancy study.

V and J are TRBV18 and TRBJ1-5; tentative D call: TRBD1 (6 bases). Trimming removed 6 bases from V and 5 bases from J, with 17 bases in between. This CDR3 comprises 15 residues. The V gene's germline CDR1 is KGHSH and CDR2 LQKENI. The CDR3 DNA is TGTGCCAGCTCTCAAGGGGGGGCGCGGGATCAGCCCCAGCATTTT. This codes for CASSQGGARDQPQHF.

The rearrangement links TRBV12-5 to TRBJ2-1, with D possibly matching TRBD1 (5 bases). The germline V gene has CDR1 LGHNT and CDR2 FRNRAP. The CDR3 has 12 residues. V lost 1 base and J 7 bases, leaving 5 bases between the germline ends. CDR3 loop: CASGLGQNEQFF. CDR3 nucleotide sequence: TGTGCTAGTGGTTTGGGACAGAATGAGCAGTTCTTC.

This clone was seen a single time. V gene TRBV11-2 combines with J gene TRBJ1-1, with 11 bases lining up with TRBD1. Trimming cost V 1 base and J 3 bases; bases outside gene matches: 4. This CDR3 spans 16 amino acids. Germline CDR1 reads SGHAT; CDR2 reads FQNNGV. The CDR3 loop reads CASSLGTGGPYTEAFF. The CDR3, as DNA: TGTGCCAGCAGCTTAGGGACAGGGGGCCCTTACACTGAAGCTTTCTTT. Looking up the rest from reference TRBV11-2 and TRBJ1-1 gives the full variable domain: EAGVAQSPRYKIIEKRQSVAFWCNPISGHATLYWYQQILGQGPKLLIQFQNNGVVDDSQLPKDRFSAERLKGVDSTLKIQPAKLEDSAVYLCASSLGTGGPYTEAFFGQGTRLTVV.

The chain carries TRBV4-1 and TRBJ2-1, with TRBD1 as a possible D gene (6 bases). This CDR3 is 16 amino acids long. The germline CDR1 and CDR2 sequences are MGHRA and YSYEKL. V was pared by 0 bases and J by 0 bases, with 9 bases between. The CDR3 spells CASSQDGGTSYNEQFF. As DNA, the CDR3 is TGCGCCAGCAGCCAAGATGGGGGCACCTCCTACAATGAGCAGTTCTTC.

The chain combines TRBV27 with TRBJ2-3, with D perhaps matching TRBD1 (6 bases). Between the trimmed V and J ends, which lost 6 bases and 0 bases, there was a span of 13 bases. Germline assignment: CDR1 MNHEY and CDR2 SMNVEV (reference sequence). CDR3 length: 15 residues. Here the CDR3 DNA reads TGTGCCAGCAGGCCCGCAGGGGCTAGCACAGATACGCAGTATTTT. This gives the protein CASRPAGASTDTQYF.

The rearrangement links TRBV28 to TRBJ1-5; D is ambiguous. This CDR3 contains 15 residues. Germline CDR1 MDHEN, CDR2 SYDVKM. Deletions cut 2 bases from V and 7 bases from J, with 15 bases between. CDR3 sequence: CASSLRSEVLQPQHF. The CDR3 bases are TGTGCCAGCAGTTTAAGGTCGGAGGTCCTACAGCCCCAGCATTTT.

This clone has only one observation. The CDR3 sequence is CASSLGRNYGYTF. CDR3 sequence (DNA): TGTGCCAGCAGTTTAGGCAGAAACTATGGCTACACCTTC. The rearrangement uses TRBV28 and TRBJ1-2; D uncertain. V lost 2 bases, J lost 2 bases, and 6 bases lay in between. Germline-derived CDR1 and CDR2 are MDHEN and SYDVKM. The CDR3 contains 13 residues.

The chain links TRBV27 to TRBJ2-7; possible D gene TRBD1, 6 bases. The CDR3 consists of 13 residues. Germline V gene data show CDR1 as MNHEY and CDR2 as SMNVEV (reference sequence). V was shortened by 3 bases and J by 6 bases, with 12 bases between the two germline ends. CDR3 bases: TGTGCCAGCAGTTTGTTAACAGGGCTCGAGCAGTACTTC. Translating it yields CASSLLTGLEQYF.

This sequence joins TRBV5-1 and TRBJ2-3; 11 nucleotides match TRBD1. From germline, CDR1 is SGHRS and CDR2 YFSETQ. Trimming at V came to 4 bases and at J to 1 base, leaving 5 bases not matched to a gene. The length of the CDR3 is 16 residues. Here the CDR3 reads CASSGGTGGGTDTQYF. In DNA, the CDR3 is TGCGCCAGCAGCGGTGGGACAGGGGGAGGCACAGATACGCAGTATTTT. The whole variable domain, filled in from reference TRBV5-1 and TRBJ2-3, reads KAGVTQTPRYLIKTRGQQVTLSCSPISGHRSVSWYQQTPGQGLQFLFEYFSETQRNKGNFPGRFSGRQFSNSRSEMNVSTLELGDSALYLCASSGGTGGGTDTQYFGPGTRLTVL.

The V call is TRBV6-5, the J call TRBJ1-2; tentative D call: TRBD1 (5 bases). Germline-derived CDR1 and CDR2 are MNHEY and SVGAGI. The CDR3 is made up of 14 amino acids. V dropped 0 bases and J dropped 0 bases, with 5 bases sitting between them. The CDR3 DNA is TGTGCCAGCAGTTACTCAGGGGCTAACTATGGCTACACCTTC. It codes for CASSYSGANYGYTF.

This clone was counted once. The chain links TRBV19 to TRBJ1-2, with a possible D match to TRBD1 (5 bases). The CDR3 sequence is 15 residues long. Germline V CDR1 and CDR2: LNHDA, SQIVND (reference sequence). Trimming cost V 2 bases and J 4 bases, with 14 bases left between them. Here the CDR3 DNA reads TGTGCCAGTAGTATATGGGGAGGGGATCGCTATGGCTACACCTTC. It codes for CASSIWGGDRYGYTF.

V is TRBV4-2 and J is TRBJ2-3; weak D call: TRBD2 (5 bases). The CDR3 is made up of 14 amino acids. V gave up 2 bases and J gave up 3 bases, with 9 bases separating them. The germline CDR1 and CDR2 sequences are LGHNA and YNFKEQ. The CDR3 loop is CASSQSERTDTQYF. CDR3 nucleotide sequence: TGTGCCAGCAGCCAAAGTGAGCGGACAGATACGCAGTATTTT.

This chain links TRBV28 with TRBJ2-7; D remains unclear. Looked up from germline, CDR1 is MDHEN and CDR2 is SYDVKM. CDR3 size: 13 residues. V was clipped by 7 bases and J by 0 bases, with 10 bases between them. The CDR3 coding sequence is TGTGCCAGCATGACTGATAGCTCCTACGAGCAGTACTTC. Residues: CASMTDSSYEQYF.

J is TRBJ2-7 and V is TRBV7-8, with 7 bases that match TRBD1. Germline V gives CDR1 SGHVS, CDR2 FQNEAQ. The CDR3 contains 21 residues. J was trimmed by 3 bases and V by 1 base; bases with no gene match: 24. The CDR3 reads CASSLEGQQKENAIIYYEQYF. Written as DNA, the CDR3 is TGTGCCAGCAGCTTAGAGGGACAGCAAAAAGAAAACGCTATCATATACTACGAGCAGTACTTC.

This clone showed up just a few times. DNA of the CDR3: TGCGCCAGCAGCCAAGATATGGGAGGGGGACATCCTTCCTACGAGCAGTACTTC. Translation gives CASSQDMGGGHPSYEQYF. The genes are TRBV4-1 and TRBJ2-7; TRBD2 might be the D (7 bases). Looked up from germline, CDR1 is MGHRA and CDR2 is YSYEKL. The CDR3 runs 18 residues. V was shortened by 0 bases and J by 1 base, with 19 bases between the two germline ends.

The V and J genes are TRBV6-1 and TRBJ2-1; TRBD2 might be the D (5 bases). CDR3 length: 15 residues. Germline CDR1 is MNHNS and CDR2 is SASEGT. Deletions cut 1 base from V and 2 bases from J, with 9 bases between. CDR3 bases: TGTGCCAGCAGTGAAGGAACCGGGGCCTACAATGAGCAGTTCTTC. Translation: CASSEGTGAYNEQFF.

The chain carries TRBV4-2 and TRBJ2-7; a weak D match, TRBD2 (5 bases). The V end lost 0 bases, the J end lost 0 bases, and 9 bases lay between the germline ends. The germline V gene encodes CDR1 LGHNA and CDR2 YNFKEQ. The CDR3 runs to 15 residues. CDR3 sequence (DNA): TGTGCCAGCAGCCAAGAAGGAGGTAGCTCCTACGAGCAGTACTTC. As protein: CASSQEGGSSYEQYF.

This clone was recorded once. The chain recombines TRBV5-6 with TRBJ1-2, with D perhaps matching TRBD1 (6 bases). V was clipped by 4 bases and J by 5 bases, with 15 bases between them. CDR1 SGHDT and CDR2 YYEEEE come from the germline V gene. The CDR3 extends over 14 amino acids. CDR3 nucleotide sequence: TGTGCCAGCAGCCCCCGGGACAATCCATATGGCTACACCTTC. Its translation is CASSPRDNPYGYTF.

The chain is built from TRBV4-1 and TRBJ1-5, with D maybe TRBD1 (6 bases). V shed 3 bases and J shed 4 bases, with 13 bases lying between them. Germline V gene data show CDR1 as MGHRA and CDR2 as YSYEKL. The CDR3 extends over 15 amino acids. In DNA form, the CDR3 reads TGCGCCAGCAGCCAGGGCCAGGGGATAAATCAGCCCCAGCATTTT. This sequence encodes CASSQGQGINQPQHF.

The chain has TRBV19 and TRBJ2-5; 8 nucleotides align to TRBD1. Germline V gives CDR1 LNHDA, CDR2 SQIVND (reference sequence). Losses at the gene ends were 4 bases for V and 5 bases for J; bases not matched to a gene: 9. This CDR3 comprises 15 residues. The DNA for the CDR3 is TGTGCCAGTAGTACCCGGACAGGGAGAATGGAGACCCAGTACTTC. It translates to CASSTRTGRMETQYF.

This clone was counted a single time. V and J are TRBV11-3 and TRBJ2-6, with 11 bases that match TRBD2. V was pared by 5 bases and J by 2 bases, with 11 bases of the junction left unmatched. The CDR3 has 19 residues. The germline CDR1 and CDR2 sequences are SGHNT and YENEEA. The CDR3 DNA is TGTGCCAGCAGCCTCCCTGTCCTTAGCGGGGGGGCTGGGGCCAACGTCCTGACTTTC. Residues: CASSLPVLSGGAGANVLTF.

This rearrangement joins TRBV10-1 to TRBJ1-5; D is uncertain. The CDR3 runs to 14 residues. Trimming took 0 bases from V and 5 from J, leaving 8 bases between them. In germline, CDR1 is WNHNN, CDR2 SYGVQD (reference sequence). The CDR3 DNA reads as TGCGCCAGCAGTGAGTCCGAAACGGATCAGCCCCAGCATTTT. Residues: CASSESETDQPQHF.

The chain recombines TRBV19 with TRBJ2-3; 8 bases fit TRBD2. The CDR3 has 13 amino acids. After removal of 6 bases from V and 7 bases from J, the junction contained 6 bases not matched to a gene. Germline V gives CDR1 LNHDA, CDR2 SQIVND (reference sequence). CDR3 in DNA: TGTGCCAGTAGCGACGGACTAGCTAATACGCAGTATTTT. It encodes CASSDGLANTQYF.